A single sample gave rise to the 14 T cell receptor beta chains below, sequenced in a study of CD8 T cells in ankylosing spondylitis. General study findings and limits: A motif of 7 to 9 highly homologous TCR beta variants was seen as apparently characteristic of ankylosing spondylitis blood.

No antigen is known for these receptors. One entry per CDR3 protein results from TCRdb running MiXCR on the 5' RACE reads. Of roughly 370,000 distinct CDR3 sequences listed, approximately 20% are singletons. The sequenced material came from blood, either unsorted or a sorted T cell fraction (not recorded which). These receptors came from a male donor with ankylosing spondylitis.

The V gene is TRBV7-3, the J gene TRBJ2-6; D remains unclear. V lost 5 bases and J 4 bases, leaving 12 bases between the germline ends. CDR1 is SGHTA, CDR2 FQGTGA, per germline. The CDR3 runs to 15 residues. CDR3 sequence: CASSRELLGANVLTF. Here the CDR3 DNA reads TGTGCCAGCAGCCGTGAGTTGCTCGGGGCCAACGTCCTGACTTTC.

The chain is built from TRBV7-8 and TRBJ1-5, with 9 bases matching TRBD1. J was trimmed by 5 bases and V by 2 bases; bases with no gene match: 4. The CDR3 spans 15 residues. The V gene's germline CDR1 is SGHVS and CDR2 FQNEAQ. Written as DNA, the CDR3 is TGTGCCAGCAGCTTATGGGGACAGGGTGATCAGCCCCAGCATTTT. It yields the protein CASSLWGQGDQPQHF.

J is TRBJ2-7 and V is TRBV6-5, with TRBD1 matching over 9 bases. The J segment lost 7 bases and the V segment lost 0 bases, leaving 7 bases of the junction unmatched. Germline CDR1 and CDR2: MNHEY and SVGAGI. The length of the CDR3 is 15 residues. The CDR3 sequence is CASSYSGQGRQEQYF. The CDR3 nucleotides read TGTGCCAGCAGTTACTCGGGACAGGGCCGGCAGGAGCAGTACTTC.

J is TRBJ1-5 and V is TRBV2, with D uncertain. The CDR3 is 14 residues long. Germline CDR1 reads SNHLY; CDR2 reads FYNNEI. V lost 2 bases, J lost 6 bases, and 11 bases lay in between. The CDR3 spells CASSELEGIQPQHF. In DNA, the CDR3 is TGTGCCAGCAGTGAACTTGAGGGCATTCAGCCCCAGCATTTT.

A few counts support this clonotype. The rearrangement joins TRBV4-1 to TRBJ1-3; a weak D match, TRBD1 (6 bases). The CDR3 is 17 amino acids. V was cut by 4 bases and J by 0 bases, with 16 bases left in between. Germline V lookup: CDR1 MGHRA, CDR2 YSYEKL. The CDR3 sequence: CASSREGRGASGNTIYF. The DNA of the CDR3 is TGCGCCAGCAGCCGAGAGGGCAGGGGAGCCTCTGGAAACACCATATATTTT.

This clonotype was counted between two and nine times. The chain recombines TRBV28 with TRBJ1-6; D unclear. The CDR3 sequence is 14 residues long. The V gene's germline CDR1 is MDHEN and CDR2 SYDVKM. V lost 5 bases to trimming and J lost 7 bases, with 12 bases between them. The CDR3 nucleotides are TGTGCCAGCAGTCTCGGGATTGTGAATTCACCCCTCCACTTT. Translated, it gives CASSLGIVNSPLHF.

The sample holds a few counts of this clonotype. V is TRBV6-1 and J is TRBJ1-5, with D perhaps matching TRBD1 (5 bases). The germline CDR1 and CDR2 sequences are MNHNS and SASEGT. Trimming left V 8 bases short and J 7 bases short, with 18 bases between. The length of the CDR3 is 14 residues. CDR3 nucleotide sequence: TGTGCCAGCCTTGGGACTTCCTCCGACCAGCCCCAGCATTTT. Protein: CASLGTSSDQPQHF.

This rearrangement joins TRBV29-1 to TRBJ1-2, with TRBD1 matching 10 bases. This CDR3 region has 14 residues. The germline V gene encodes CDR1 SQVTM and CDR2 ANQGSEA. Trimming at V came to 7 bases and at J to 7 bases, leaving 12 bases not matched to a gene. Here the CDR3 reads CSGSGTGAGGGYTF. The CDR3, as DNA: TGCAGCGGGTCCGGGACAGGGGCAGGTGGTGGCTACACCTTC.

J is TRBJ2-5 and V is TRBV29-1, with a tentative D call TRBD1 (6 bases). Deletions cut 1 base from V and 5 bases from J, with 8 bases between. This CDR3 region has 12 residues. Germline values: CDR1 SQVTM, CDR2 ANQGSEA. For the CDR3, the DNA is TGCAGCGTTGAAGCCAGGGGTGAGACCCAGTACTTC. Its translation is CSVEARGETQYF.

This clonotype was counted many times. This chain joins TRBV19 and TRBJ1-1, with TRBD1 identical over 7 bases. In germline, CDR1 is LNHDA, CDR2 SQIVND (reference sequence). V shed 5 bases, J shed 3 bases, and the junction held 3 bases outside the gene matches. The CDR3 covers 13 residues. CDR3 nucleotide sequence: TGTGCCAGTAGTCCCAGGGGGGACACTGAAGCTTTCTTT. This sequence encodes CASSPRGDTEAFF.

The chain uses TRBV4-2 and TRBJ1-2, with 7 bases aligning to TRBD1. The CDR3 is 16 amino acids. Germline CDR1 is LGHNA and CDR2 is YNFKEQ. Germline trimming cut 0 bases from V and 4 bases from J; bases unmatched to any gene: 8. CDR3 nucleotide sequence: TGTGCCAGCAGCCAAGATTCAGGGGGACGTGGCTATGGCTACACCTTC. Protein sequence: CASSQDSGGRGYGYTF.

This clonotype was detected ten times or more. This chain uses TRBV18 with TRBJ2-7; maybe TRBD1 (8 bases). Trimming shortened V by 4 bases and J by 1 base, and 23 bases separated the two germline ends. Germline CDR1 KGHSH, CDR2 LQKENI. The CDR3 spans 18 residues. This CDR3 is CASSRRTGSAGRSYEQYF. The CDR3 DNA follows: TGTGCCAGCTCACGGCGGACAGGGTCAGCGGGAAGATCCTACGAGCAGTACTTC.

The CDR3 DNA reads TGTGCCTGGAGTCGCCCGGGACCGAACACAGATACGCAGTATTTT. Translating gives CAWSRPGPNTDTQYF. V and J are TRBV30 and TRBJ2-3; D tentatively fits TRBD1 or TRBD2 (5 bases each). V shed 2 bases and J shed 2 bases, with 14 bases lying between them. The CDR3 contains 15 residues. Looked up from germline, CDR1 is GTSNPN and CDR2 is SVGIG (reference sequence).

The chain employs TRBV7-3 and TRBJ2-1; 7 nucleotides line up with TRBD2. Unmatched junction bases numbered 12, after V lost 5 bases and J lost 8 bases. Germline V CDR1 and CDR2: SGHTA, FQGTGA. This CDR3 has 15 amino acids. The CDR3 is CASSRAPTSRDEQFF. For the CDR3, the DNA is TGTGCCAGCAGCCGAGCCCCGACTAGCCGGGATGAGCAGTTCTTC. Using reference TRBV7-3 and TRBJ2-1 for the parts outside the CDR3, the full variable domain is GAGVSQTPSNKVTEKGKYVELRCDPISGHTALYWYRQSLGQGPEFLIYFQGTGAADDSGLPNDRFFAVRPEGSVSTLKIQRTERGDSAVYLCASSRAPTSRDEQFFGPGTRLTVL.